This T cell receptor beta chain was sequenced during a study of response to subunit inactivated influenza vaccine. With 10 bases clipped from V and 0 bases from J, the junction kept 7 bases outside the gene matches. CDR3 size: 15 residues. TCRdb independently ran MiXCR on the RT-PCR reads; one entry per CDR3 protein. The repertoire holds 600,000 to 700,000 distinct CDR3 sequences, with 11% to 15% as singletons. This clonotype was picked up a small number of times. This specimen consisted of PBMCs from blood, obtained 14 to 15 days before vaccination. The V call is TRBV12-3 or TRBV12-4, the J call TRBJ2-1; 9 bases align to TRBD2. This sequence was found in a man over 45 who received an inactivated influenza vaccine. CDR3 in amino acids: CATQAGGSSYNEQFF. Here the CDR3 DNA reads TGTGCCACCCAAGCGGGGGGTTCCTCCTACAATGAGCAGTTCTTC.